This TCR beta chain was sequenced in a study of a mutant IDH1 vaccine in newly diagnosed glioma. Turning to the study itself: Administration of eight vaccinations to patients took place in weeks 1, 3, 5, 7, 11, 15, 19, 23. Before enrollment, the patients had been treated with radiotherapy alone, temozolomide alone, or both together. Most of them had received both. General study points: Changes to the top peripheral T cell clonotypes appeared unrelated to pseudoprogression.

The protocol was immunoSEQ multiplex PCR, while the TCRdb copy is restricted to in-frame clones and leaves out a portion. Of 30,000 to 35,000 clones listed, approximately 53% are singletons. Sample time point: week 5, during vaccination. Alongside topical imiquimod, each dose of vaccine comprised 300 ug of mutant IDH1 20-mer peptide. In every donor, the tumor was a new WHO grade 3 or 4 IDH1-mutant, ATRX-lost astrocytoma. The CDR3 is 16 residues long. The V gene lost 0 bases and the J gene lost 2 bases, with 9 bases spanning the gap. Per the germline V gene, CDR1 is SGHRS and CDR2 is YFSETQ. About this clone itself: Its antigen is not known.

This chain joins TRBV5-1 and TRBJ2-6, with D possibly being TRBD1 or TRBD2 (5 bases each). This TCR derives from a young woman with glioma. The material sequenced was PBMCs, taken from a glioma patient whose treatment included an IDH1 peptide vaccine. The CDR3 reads CASSLAGAPGANVLTF. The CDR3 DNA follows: TGCGCCAGCAGCTTGGCCGGGGCCCCTGGGGCCAACGTCCTGACTTTC.